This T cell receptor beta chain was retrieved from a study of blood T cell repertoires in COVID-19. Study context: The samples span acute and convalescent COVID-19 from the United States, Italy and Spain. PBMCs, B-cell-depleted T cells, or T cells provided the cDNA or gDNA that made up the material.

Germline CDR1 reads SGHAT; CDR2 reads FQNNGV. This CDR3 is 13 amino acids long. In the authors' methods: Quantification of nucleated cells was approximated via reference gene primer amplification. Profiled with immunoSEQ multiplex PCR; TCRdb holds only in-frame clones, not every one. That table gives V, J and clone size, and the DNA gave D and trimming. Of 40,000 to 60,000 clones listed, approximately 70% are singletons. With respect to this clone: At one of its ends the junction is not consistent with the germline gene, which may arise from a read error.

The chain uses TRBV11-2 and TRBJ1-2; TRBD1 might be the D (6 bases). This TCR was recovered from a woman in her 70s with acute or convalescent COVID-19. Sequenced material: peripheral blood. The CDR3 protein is CASSSNTGLGALF. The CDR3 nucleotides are TGTGCCAGCAGCTCAAATACAGGGCTGGGGGCTCTTTTC.